A selection of T cell receptor beta chains follows, all from one sample in a study of T cell responses to AZD1222 COVID-19 vaccine. Sequencing used immunoSEQ multiplex PCR; TCRdb keeps in-frame clones, though not all of them. The sample lists over 100,000 clones; around nine tenths were seen once. Here the sequenced sample was peripheral blood, taken on day 0 of AZD1222 vaccination. The receptors stem from an adult in good health. Each CDR3 is given without its conserved first and last residue. D genes are given only for firm matches.

D gene: -
V gene: TRBV7-9
CDR3 protein: ASSSTESYEQY

D gene: TRBD1
V gene: TRBV10-3
CDR3 protein: ASRDRDDQPQH

D gene: -
V gene: TRBV15
CDR3 protein: ATSRPVNYGYT

D gene: TRBD1
V gene: TRBV28
CDR3 protein: ASRLQGWNTEAF

D gene: -
V gene: TRBV7-3
CDR3 protein: ASSLTGLGETQY

D gene: -
V gene: TRBV3-1/TRBV3-2
CDR3 protein: ASSQDPGVGNEQY

D gene: -
V gene: TRBV2
CDR3 protein: ASLPEGLYGYT

D gene: TRBD1
V gene: TRBV12-5
CDR3 protein: ASGLVRQGTGGGAPQH

D gene: -
V gene: TRBV6-4
CDR3 protein: ASQHSSTPTYEQY

D gene: -
V gene: TRBV29-1
CDR3 protein: SVRTFRGTEAF

D gene: -
V gene: TRBV5-1
CDR3 protein: ASSLGSGQGYT

D gene: -
V gene: TRBV4-3
CDR3 protein: ASSQGRINEQF

D gene: -
V gene: TRBV2
CDR3 protein: ASAPPERAYEQY